This passage covers 32 T cell receptor beta chains from one sample sequenced in a study of T cell responses to AZD1222 COVID-19 vaccine. TCRdb keeps only in-frame clones here, not all; method: immunoSEQ multiplex PCR. The sample has about 160,000 clones, roughly 94% seen once; the top ten hold around 1.3%. This sample comprised peripheral blood, obtained on day 0 of AZD1222 vaccination. Receptors originate from an adult in good health.

This clone has more than one count but fewer than ten. V and J are TRBV2 and TRBJ1-1, with D hard to call. Trimming took 4 bases from V and 0 from J, leaving 12 bases between them. Germline assignment: CDR1 SNHLY and CDR2 FYNNEI. The CDR3 extends over 15 amino acids. As DNA, the CDR3 is TGTGCCAGCAGTGGAAATAGGGCCTTGAACACTGAAGCTTTCTTT. It specifies CASSGNRALNTEAFF.

This clone was picked up one time. The gene calls are TRBV5-1 and TRBJ1-4; no reliable D call. Germline loops: CDR1 SGHRS, CDR2 YFSETQ. This CDR3 comprises 14 residues. With 5 bases removed from V and 0 bases from J, the gap between germline ends came to 8 bases. CDR3 amino acids: CASRGAPTNEKLFF. CDR3 in DNA: TGCGCCAGCAGAGGCGCACCAACTAATGAAAAACTGTTTTTT.

In this sample, this clone turned up once. The chain carries TRBV7-2 and TRBJ1-3; 10 nucleotides line up with TRBD1. Germline V gives CDR1 SGHTA, CDR2 FQGNSA. The trim removed 5 bases at V and 4 bases at J, leaving 5 bases unmatched. This CDR3 spans 15 amino acids. The DNA of the CDR3 is TGTGCCAGCAGCGGGACAGGGGCTTCAGGAAACACCATATATTTT. Residues: CASSGTGASGNTIYF. Variable domain in full (rest from reference TRBV7-2 and TRBJ1-3): GAGVSQSPSNKVTEKGKDVELRCDPISGHTALYWYRQSLGQGLEFLIYFQGNSAPDKSGLPSDRFSAERTGGSVSTLTIQRTQQEDSAVYLCASSGTGASGNTIYFGEGSWLTVV.

A remark on this clone: Likely a read error: the CDR3 ends without its conserved phenylalanine or tryptophan. Because the CDR3's place on the DNA is in doubt, the DNA is left out and the CDR3 is given as listed by TCRdb. The rearrangement links TRBV6-5 to TRBJ2-7. 14 amino acids form the CDR3, both terminal residues included. Germline V lookup: CDR1 MNHEY, CDR2 SVGAGI. The CDR3 loop reads CASSTSREAGPVYG.

J is TRBJ2-1 and V is TRBV11-2, with D hard to call. The CDR3 totals 14 residues. CDR1 is SGHAT, CDR2 FQNNGV, per germline. V was cut by 2 bases and J by 2 bases, with 7 bases left in between. For the CDR3, the DNA is TGTGCCAGCAGCTTAATAAGAGCCTACAATGAGCAGTTCTTC. It yields the protein CASSLIRAYNEQFF. Based on the CDR3 plus reference TRBV11-2 and TRBJ2-1, the full variable domain is EAGVAQSPRYKIIEKRQSVAFWCNPISGHATLYWYQQILGQGPKLLIQFQNNGVVDDSQLPKDRFSAERLKGVDSTLKIQPAKLEDSAVYLCASSLIRAYNEQFFGPGTRLTVL.

V usage is TRBV29-1 and J usage is TRBJ1-2; TRBD1 agrees at 9 bases. Germline V gene lookup returns CDR1 SQVTM and CDR2 ANQGSEA. The J segment lost 1 base and the V segment lost 2 bases, leaving 2 bases of the junction unmatched. This CDR3 is built from 14 residues. The CDR3 loop reads CSVETGQGNYGYTF. Here the CDR3 DNA reads TGCAGCGTTGAAACGGGACAGGGTAACTATGGCTACACCTTC.

This chain uses TRBV11-3 with TRBJ1-1; 7 nucleotides match TRBD1. The CDR3 covers 12 residues. Germline CDR1 SGHNT, CDR2 YENEEA. Unmatched junction bases numbered 1, after V lost 1 base and J lost 8 bases. The CDR3 loop reads CASSLGDSEAFF. For the CDR3, the DNA is TGTGCCAGCAGCTTAGGGGACAGCGAAGCTTTCTTT.

V is TRBV5-4 and J is TRBJ1-2; the D is unclear. V gave up 1 base and J gave up 6 bases, with 10 bases separating them. This CDR3 is 13 amino acids long. Germline CDR1 is SGHNT and CDR2 is YYREEE (reference sequence). The CDR3 here is CASSLLSGDGYTF. CDR3 in DNA: TGTGCCAGCAGCTTGTTATCCGGGGATGGCTACACCTTC.

This clone was seen more than once but under ten times. The CDR3 loop is CASSFLLGTDTQYF. For the CDR3, the DNA is TGTGCCAGCAGTTTCCTACTAGGCACAGATACGCAGTATTTT. The J gene is TRBJ2-3, the V gene TRBV28; D might be TRBD2 (5 bases). Germline CDR1 is MDHEN and CDR2 is SYDVKM. The CDR3 totals 14 residues. V was cut by 3 bases and J by 1 base, with 8 bases left in between.

This chain's CDR3 is CASSPQPGQGFEKLFF. As DNA, the CDR3 is TGCGCCAGCAGCCCGCAACCGGGACAGGGTTTTGAAAAACTGTTTTTT. The J gene is TRBJ1-4, the V gene TRBV5-1; TRBD1 agrees at 9 bases. The CDR3 length is 16 residues. Unmatched junction bases numbered 11, after V lost 4 bases and J lost 7 bases. Germline V gives CDR1 SGHRS, CDR2 YFSETQ. The full variable domain, its missing parts supplied by reference TRBV5-1 and TRBJ1-4, is KAGVTQTPRYLIKTRGQQVTLSCSPISGHRSVSWYQQTPGQGLQFLFEYFSETQRNKGNFPGRFSGRQFSNSRSEMNVSTLELGDSALYLCASSPQPGQGFEKLFFGSGTQLSVL.

The V gene is TRBV19, the J gene TRBJ2-5; no definite D call. CDR1 is LNHDA and CDR2 is SQIVND in the germline V gene (reference sequence). The CDR3 has 15 amino acids. V was trimmed by 1 base and J by 5 bases, leaving 14 bases between them. CDR3 bases: TGTGCCAGTAGTATAGCCGGCTACCCCTCGGAGACCCAGTACTTC. Protein sequence: CASSIAGYPSETQYF.

Worth noting for this clone: The sample holds other DNA sequences that translate to the same CDR3. V gene TRBV4-1 combines with J gene TRBJ1-2; unclear D gene. CDR1 and CDR2 from the germline V gene are MGHRA and YSYEKL. The CDR3 runs 15 residues. Trimming left V 0 bases short and J 0 bases short, with 8 bases between. The chain's CDR3 is CASSQEDRTNYGYTF. For the CDR3, the DNA is TGCGCCAGCAGCCAAGAGGACCGGACTAACTATGGCTACACCTTC.

The genes are TRBV4-2 and TRBJ1-1; tentative D call: TRBD1 (5 bases). Germline-derived CDR1 and CDR2 are LGHNA and YNFKEQ. With 2 bases removed from V and 8 bases from J, the gap between germline ends came to 15 bases. The CDR3 consists of 14 residues. CDR3 nucleotides: TGTGCCAGCAGCCAACCCGACAGACCGGCAGAAGCTTTCTTT. Translation: CASSQPDRPAEAFF.

The chain combines TRBV30 with TRBJ2-3; 7 bases are shared with TRBD2. The CDR3 extends over 14 amino acids. Germline-derived CDR1 and CDR2 are GTSNPN and SVGIG (reference sequence). The trim removed 0 bases at V and 3 bases at J, leaving 3 bases unmatched. CDR3 protein: CAWSVGSGTDTQYF. The DNA for the CDR3 is TGTGCCTGGAGTGTAGGTAGCGGGACAGATACGCAGTATTTT.

Only one count was recorded for this clone. This chain connects TRBV19 to TRBJ1-3; D is unresolved. V was clipped by 2 bases and J by 4 bases, with 12 bases between them. The CDR3 is 15 residues long. In germline, CDR1 is LNHDA, CDR2 SQIVND (reference sequence). CDR3 DNA: TGTGCCAGTAGTATACTCGGCCGACGAGGAAACACCATATATTTT. It is translated as CASSILGRRGNTIYF. Variable domain in full (rest from reference TRBV19 and TRBJ1-3): DGGITQSPKYLFRKEGQNVTLSCEQNLNHDAMYWYRQDPGQGLRLIYYSQIVNDFQKGDIAEGYSVSREKKESFPLTVTSAQKNPTAFYLCASSILGRRGNTIYFGEGSWLTVV.

The chain has TRBV5-1 and TRBJ1-1; D possibly corresponds to TRBD1 (5 bases). Trimming left V 3 bases short and J 5 bases short, with 17 bases between. CDR3 length: 15 amino acids. In germline, CDR1 is SGHRS, CDR2 YFSETQ. The CDR3 region has the DNA TGCGCCAGCAGCTCCGGGGCGTTCGATGGGACTGAAGCTTTCTTT. Protein sequence: CASSSGAFDGTEAFF.

A few counts support this clone. This chain links TRBV6-5 with TRBJ1-3, with a weak D call TRBD1 (6 bases). The germline gives CDR1 MNHEY, CDR2 SVGAGI. The CDR3 is 14 residues long. V lost 5 bases and J 4 bases, leaving 12 bases between the germline ends. The CDR3 DNA sequence: TGTGCCAGCAGTAAGGGGGAAGGGGGAAACACCATATATTTT. It encodes CASSKGEGGNTIYF.

The rearrangement links TRBV14 to TRBJ1-6; D remains unclear. This CDR3 region has 16 residues. Germline V gene sequence: CDR1 SGHDN, CDR2 FVKESK. Trimming shortened V by 1 base and J by 8 bases, and 15 bases separated the two germline ends. Here the CDR3 reads CASSQAATAYDSPLHF. The CDR3 DNA reads as TGTGCCAGCAGCCAAGCGGCGACGGCCTACGATTCACCCCTCCACTTT.

This clone has just one count. The chain links TRBV15 to TRBJ1-5; maybe TRBD1 (6 bases). Germline V gene lookup returns CDR1 LNHNV and CDR2 YYDKDF (reference sequence). The V and J ends lost 4 bases and 1 base respectively, with 11 bases between them. The CDR3 runs 15 residues. The CDR3 bases are TGTGCCACCAGCACTACAGGGACGAGCAATCAGCCCCAGCATTTT. Amino acids: CATSTTGTSNQPQHF.

The chain joins TRBV3-1 (or the pseudogene TRBV3-2) to TRBJ1-4; D gene ambiguous. Trimming took off 1 base at V and 5 bases at J, with 5 bases between the two ends. This CDR3 has 13 amino acids. Per germline, CDR1 LGHDT and CDR2 YNNKEL (reference sequence). CDR3 in DNA: TGTGCCAGCAGCCAAGTGGCGAATGAAAAACTGTTTTTT. Translated, it gives CASSQVANEKLFF.

This rearrangement joins TRBV28 to TRBJ1-1; D gene unclear. V lost 7 bases and J lost 1, with 10 bases in between. CDR1 and CDR2 (germline): MDHEN, SYDVKM. This CDR3 has 13 residues. CDR3 in amino acids: CASTHSKNTEAFF. The CDR3 coding sequence is TGTGCCAGCACCCATAGCAAGAACACTGAAGCTTTCTTT.

This clone came up a few times. The J gene is TRBJ1-6, the V gene TRBV7-8; D is unresolved. The CDR3 runs to 13 residues. Germline-derived CDR1 and CDR2 are SGHVS and FQNEAQ. Trimming removed 0 bases at V and 12 bases at J, with 9 bases between. Written as DNA, the CDR3 is TGTGCCAGCAGCTTAGCGCGGGCGGGACCCCTCCACTTT. Its translation is CASSLARAGPLHF. The full variable domain, in which reference TRBV7-8 and TRBJ1-6 provide the parts outside the CDR3, is GAGVSQSPRYKVAKRGQDVALRCDPISGHVSLFWYQQALGQGPEFLTYFQNEAQLDKSGLPSDRFFAERPEGSVSTLKIQRTQQEDSAVYLCASSLARAGPLHFGNGTRLTVT.

V gene TRBV4-1 combines with J gene TRBJ2-2; the D is unclear. Germline CDR1 is MGHRA and CDR2 is YSYEKL. The CDR3 runs 12 residues. Deletions cut 4 bases from V and 2 bases from J, with 2 bases between. CDR3 nucleotides: TGCGCCAGCAGCCTAAACACCGGGGAGCTGTTTTTT. This sequence encodes CASSLNTGELFF.

The chain uses TRBV4-1 and TRBJ2-2; D call uncertain. Germline CDR1 reads MGHRA; CDR2 reads YSYEKL. CDR3 size: 12 residues. V lost 4 bases, J lost 6 bases, and 6 bases lay in between. The CDR3 sequence is CASSLVSGELFF. CDR3 in DNA: TGCGCCAGCAGCCTCGTCTCCGGGGAGCTGTTTTTT.

The chain carries TRBV4-1 and TRBJ2-1, with a tentative D call TRBD1 (5 bases). V shed 1 base and J shed 13 bases, with 20 bases lying between them. There are 15 residues in the CDR3. The germline gives CDR1 MGHRA, CDR2 YSYEKL. CDR3 amino acids: CASSQAPQSGASQFF. CDR3 bases: TGCGCCAGCAGCCAAGCCCCGCAATCTGGGGCAAGTCAGTTCTTC.

The chain joins TRBV6-5 to TRBJ1-1, with 10 positions matching TRBD1. Unmatched junction bases numbered 5, after V lost 6 bases and J lost 4 bases. The germline gives CDR1 MNHEY, CDR2 SVGAGI. The CDR3 totals 14 residues. For the CDR3, the DNA is TGTGCCAGCAGGAGGGGACAGGGGAGCACTGAAGCTTTCTTT. This gives the protein CASRRGQGSTEAFF.

This sequence joins TRBV19 and TRBJ2-3; tentatively, D is TRBD1 (5 bases). CDR3 length equals 14 residues. Germline V gene sequence: CDR1 LNHDA, CDR2 SQIVND (reference sequence). Deletions cut 4 bases from V and 0 bases from J, with 8 bases between. Here the CDR3 reads CASSTTVSTDTQYF. Written as DNA, the CDR3 is TGTGCCAGTAGTACGACAGTTAGCACAGATACGCAGTATTTT.

This clone has only one observation. The chain is built from TRBV24-1 and TRBJ2-2; a possible D gene is TRBD1 (5 bases). CDR1 and CDR2 (germline): KGHDR, SFDVKD. Trimming stripped 3 bases from V and 4 bases from J, with 8 bases between. The CDR3 is 14 residues long. This chain's CDR3 is CATSDPGPTGELFF. CDR3 bases: TGTGCCACCAGTGATCCAGGGCCCACCGGGGAGCTGTTTTTT.

This clone was found once. CDR3 residues: CASSQTTGATEAFF. In DNA, the CDR3 is TGTGCCAGCAGCCAAACCACAGGGGCCACTGAAGCTTTCTTT. This chain links TRBV5-5 with TRBJ1-1; 7 bases agree with TRBD1. Per the germline V gene, CDR1 is SGHKS and CDR2 is YYEKEE (reference sequence). The CDR3 runs to 14 residues. V gave up 4 bases and J gave up 4 bases; unmatched junction bases: 7.

The chain couples TRBV7-9 to TRBJ2-1, with TRBD2 identical over 7 bases. CDR1 and CDR2 from the germline V gene are SEHNR and FQNEAQ (reference sequence). The CDR3 covers 13 residues. With V trimmed by 11 bases and J by 0 bases, 4 bases remained unmatched. The chain's CDR3 is CAARGSSYNEQFF. CDR3 coding DNA: TGTGCCGCGCGGGGGAGCTCCTACAATGAGCAGTTCTTC.

This clone came up once. The CDR3 sequence is CASSSRGRDTGELFF. The CDR3 DNA reads TGTGCCAGCAGCTCAAGGGGTCGGGACACCGGGGAGCTGTTTTTT. The chain carries TRBV5-6 and TRBJ2-2, with D possibly TRBD1 on 5 matching bases. Germline V gives CDR1 SGHDT, CDR2 YYEEEE. The CDR3 is made up of 15 amino acids. Deletions cut 3 bases from V and 3 bases from J, with 12 bases between.

The chain recombines TRBV19 with TRBJ2-3; D perhaps matches TRBD2 (5 bases). Trimming removed 4 bases at V and 4 bases at J, with 12 bases between. There are 14 residues in the CDR3. CDR1 and CDR2 from the germline V gene are LNHDA and SQIVND (reference sequence). CDR3 in DNA: TGTGCCAGTAGTAGCGGGTCGGTTGCAGATACGCAGTATTTT. This gives the protein CASSSGSVADTQYF.